The 27 T cell receptor beta chains presented below share a single source sample, sequenced in a study of blood T cell repertoires in COVID-19. Some clones are missing from TCRdb's copy, which holds only in-frame ones; the method was immunoSEQ multiplex PCR. The sample yields roughly 77,000 clones, over 85% seen once. Specimen: peripheral blood. These receptors originate from a man in his fifties with active COVID-19.

The rearrangement links TRBV5-1 to TRBJ2-3; 7 nucleotides match TRBD2. The CDR3 length is 16 residues. The V gene's germline CDR1 is SGHRS and CDR2 YFSETQ. J lost 0 bases, V lost 4 bases, and 8 bases had no gene match. DNA for the CDR3: TGCGCCAGCAGCCCCTCAGCGGGAACTAGCACAGATACGCAGTATTTT. It translates to CASSPSAGTSTDTQYF.

This clone occurred once. The chain couples TRBV7-8 to TRBJ2-5, with 14 bases that match TRBD2. Germline trimming cut 5 bases from V and 2 bases from J; bases unmatched to any gene: 16. CDR1 is SGHVS and CDR2 is FQNEAQ in the germline V gene. The CDR3 is made up of 20 amino acids. The CDR3 nucleotides read TGTGCCAGCAGCCATGGGACTAGCGGGAGTTTCATTAGGATTCAAGAGACCCAGTACTTC. Protein sequence: CASSHGTSGSFIRIQETQYF.

The chain couples TRBV29-1 to TRBJ2-1; 9 bases fit TRBD1. V lost 0 bases to trimming and J lost 12 bases; unmatched junction nucleotides: 12. CDR1 and CDR2 from the germline V gene are SQVTM and ANQGSEA. This CDR3 is 15 amino acids long. CDR3 nucleotide sequence: TGCAGCGTTGAAGAGGGGGGACAGGGCCCTTACGTGCAGTTCTTC. Amino acid sequence: CSVEEGGQGPYVQFF.

The V gene is TRBV19, the J gene TRBJ2-7; a weak D match, TRBD1 (5 bases). Germline loops: CDR1 LNHDA, CDR2 SQIVND (reference sequence). The CDR3 contains 15 residues. The ends were cut back, 6 bases at V and 6 bases at J, with 21 bases in the middle. The CDR3 DNA reads TGTGCCAGTAGCCTCGAGGATCAGGGTGTCAGCGAGCAGTACTTC. It yields the protein CASSLEDQGVSEQYF.

This chain joins TRBV7-2 and TRBJ1-6; 7 positions match TRBD1. CDR3 length equals 15 residues. Germline CDR1 reads SGHTA; CDR2 reads FQGNSA. Trimming cost V 1 base and J 9 bases; bases outside gene matches: 6. CDR3 region: CASSLGDRDLSPLHF. DNA for the CDR3: TGTGCCAGCAGCTTAGGAGACAGGGACCTTTCACCCCTCCACTTT.

This clone was seen more than once but under ten times. The V and J genes are TRBV7-9 and TRBJ2-7, with D maybe TRBD2 (6 bases). In germline, CDR1 is SEHNR, CDR2 FQNEAQ (reference sequence). V lost 4 bases to trimming and J lost 4 bases, with 14 bases between them. The CDR3 contains 14 residues. The DNA for the CDR3 is TGTGCCAGCAGCTCCCCGGGACTTCATTACGAGCAGTACTTC. It encodes CASSSPGLHYEQYF.

V is TRBV5-6 and J is TRBJ1-1, with D possibly matching TRBD1 (5 bases). The CDR3 contains 16 residues. Per germline, CDR1 SGHDT and CDR2 YYEEEE. V lost 2 bases and J 1 base, leaving 15 bases between the germline ends. The chain's CDR3 is CASSFFVRAGNTEAFF. Written as DNA, the CDR3 is TGTGCCAGCAGCTTTTTTGTCAGGGCCGGGAACACTGAAGCTTTCTTT.

V gene TRBV28 combines with J gene TRBJ1-2; TRBD1 matches 8 bases. J was trimmed by 3 bases and V by 6 bases; bases with no gene match: 12. The germline V gene has CDR1 MDHEN and CDR2 SYDVKM. This CDR3 spans 16 amino acids. CDR3 nucleotide sequence: TGTGCCAGCAGCGTGAGGACAGGGAGTGCAGACTATGGCTACACCTTC. It is translated as CASSVRTGSADYGYTF.

V is TRBV12-3 or TRBV12-4 and J is TRBJ1-5; D possibly corresponds to TRBD1 (5 bases). The CDR3 runs to 12 residues. V lost 7 bases and J lost 3, with 7 bases in between. CDR3 loop: CASNRYNQPQHF. DNA of the CDR3: TGTGCCAGCAACAGGTACAATCAGCCCCAGCATTTT.

The chain carries TRBV7-3 and TRBJ2-5, with TRBD2 matching 12 bases. The junction had 3 bases not matched to a gene; V was cut back by 5 bases and J by 2 bases. CDR1 is SGHTA, CDR2 FQGTGA, per germline. The CDR3 totals 15 residues. The CDR3 sequence: CASSNGLAGQETQYF. The CDR3 nucleotides are TGTGCCAGCAGCAACGGACTAGCGGGACAAGAGACCCAGTACTTC.

The J gene is TRBJ2-1, the V gene TRBV11-3, with 10 bases lining up with TRBD2. Germline trimming cut 2 bases from V and 6 bases from J; bases unmatched to any gene: 4. The V gene's germline CDR1 is SGHNT and CDR2 YENEEA. CDR3 length: 15 amino acids. CDR3 nucleotides: TGTGCCAGCAGCTTAACGGGACTAGCGACCAATGAGCAGTTCTTC. It encodes CASSLTGLATNEQFF.

This clone occurred once. The junction departs from germline at one end; a sequencing error may be responsible. The CDR3 bases are TGTGCCAGCTCCCCACGTGAGGAGCCAGCGGGAGCTTTCTTT. Translation gives CASSPREEPAGAFF. The rearrangement links TRBV18 to TRBJ1-1; D remains ambiguous. From germline, CDR1 is KGHSH and CDR2 LQKENI. CDR3 length: 14 amino acids.

The genes are TRBV19 and TRBJ1-2; a possible D gene is TRBD1 (5 bases). CDR1 is LNHDA, CDR2 SQIVND, per germline (reference sequence). V lost 6 bases to trimming and J lost 4 bases, with 24 bases between them. This CDR3 contains 17 residues. CDR3: CASSAGHRLIFGYGYTF. The CDR3 region has the DNA TGTGCCAGTAGCGCGGGGCACCGGTTGATTTTCGGCTATGGCTACACCTTC.

The rearrangement uses TRBV2 and TRBJ1-2; 8 bases fit TRBD1. Germline trimming cut 7 bases from V and 6 bases from J; bases unmatched to any gene: 7. The CDR3 has 13 amino acids. Germline values: CDR1 SNHLY, CDR2 FYNNEI. The CDR3, as DNA: TGTGCCAGCATTAACGACAGGGGACATGGCTACACCTTC. Encoded protein: CASINDRGHGYTF.

V and J are TRBV28 and TRBJ1-5; D may be TRBD1 (6 bases). Between the trimmed V and J ends, which lost 1 base and 6 bases, there was a span of 19 bases. This CDR3 is 17 amino acids long. The germline V gene encodes CDR1 MDHEN and CDR2 SYDVKM. CDR3 DNA: TGTGCCAGCAGTTTATCTCTGAAGGGGCGCAGGGGTCAGCCCCAGCATTTT. Translated: CASSLSLKGRRGQPQHF. The whole variable domain, filled in from reference TRBV28 and TRBJ1-5, reads DVKVTQSSRYLVKRTGEKVFLECVQDMDHENMFWYRQDPGLGLRLIYFSYDVKMKEKGDIPEGYSVSREKKERFSLILESASTNQTSMYLCASSLSLKGRRGQPQHFGDGTRLSIL.

The chain has TRBV19 and TRBJ2-1; 11 bases map to TRBD1. The V and J ends lost 9 bases and 4 bases, in that order; junction bases with no gene match: 11. The CDR3 loop spans 16 amino acids. Germline V gene sequence: CDR1 LNHDA, CDR2 SQIVND (reference sequence). This CDR3 is CASGQGAGNGYNEQFF. In DNA, the CDR3 is TGTGCCAGCGGACAGGGGGCCGGTAATGGGTACAATGAGCAGTTCTTC.

This chain joins TRBV9 and TRBJ1-2; 11 nucleotides align to TRBD1. After removal of 3 bases from V and 4 bases from J, the junction contained 5 bases not matched to a gene. CDR3 length: 15 amino acids. The germline V gene has CDR1 SGDLS and CDR2 YYNGEE. The CDR3 region is CASSGGQGVPYGYTF. The CDR3 DNA reads TGTGCCAGCAGCGGGGGACAGGGGGTCCCCTATGGCTACACCTTC.

V usage is TRBV6-6 and J usage is TRBJ1-5, with unresolved D. Trimming pared 7 bases from V and 2 bases from J, leaving 12 bases between. This CDR3 has 14 amino acids. CDR1 is MNHNY, CDR2 SVGAGI, per germline (reference sequence). CDR3 protein: CASIRDGGNQPQHF. The CDR3 DNA reads TGTGCCAGCATCCGGGATGGGGGCAATCAGCCCCAGCATTTT.

This clone was observed a handful of times. This chain links TRBV28 with TRBJ2-1, with 8 bases aligning to TRBD1. With 8 bases clipped from V and 6 bases from J, the junction kept 6 bases outside the gene matches. Germline V gene sequence: CDR1 MDHEN, CDR2 SYDVKM. The length of the CDR3 is 13 residues. The CDR3 sequence is CASVRQGINEQFF. The CDR3 bases are TGTGCCAGCGTAAGACAGGGGATCAATGAGCAGTTCTTC. Complete variable domain (other parts from reference TRBV28 and TRBJ2-1): DVKVTQSSRYLVKRTGEKVFLECVQDMDHENMFWYRQDPGLGLRLIYFSYDVKMKEKGDIPEGYSVSREKKERFSLILESASTNQTSMYLCASVRQGINEQFFGPGTRLTVL.

This chain uses TRBV3-1 (or the pseudogene TRBV3-2) with TRBJ2-1; tentative D call: TRBD2 (5 bases). CDR1 and CDR2 from the germline V gene are LGHDT and YNNKEL (reference sequence). V was clipped by 2 bases and J by 9 bases, with 17 bases between them. CDR3 length: 15 residues. CDR3 DNA sequence: TGTGCCAGCAGCCAAATAACCAAACTAGTTACTGAGCAGTTCTTC. Translated, it gives CASSQITKLVTEQFF.

The gene calls are TRBV13 and TRBJ2-6; 9 bases line up with TRBD2. Per germline, CDR1 PRHDT and CDR2 FYEKMQ (reference sequence). V gave up 5 bases and J gave up 0 bases; unmatched junction bases: 14. The length of the CDR3 is 20 residues. The CDR3 spells CASSPGPESSGSSGANVLTF. In nucleotides, the CDR3 is TGTGCCAGCAGCCCCGGCCCTGAGAGTAGCGGGAGCTCTGGGGCCAACGTCCTGACTTTC.

This chain links TRBV6-5 with TRBJ1-1; 9 bases line up with TRBD1. CDR1 and CDR2 from the germline V gene are MNHEY and SVGAGI. This CDR3 has 14 residues. Germline trimming cut 7 bases from V and 4 bases from J; bases unmatched to any gene: 7. The CDR3 bases are TGTGCCAGCACCTTCGGGACAGGGCCCACTGAAGCTTTCTTT. Its protein product is CASTFGTGPTEAFF.

The chain has TRBV15 and TRBJ2-7; 9 nucleotides line up with TRBD1. The J segment lost 7 bases and the V segment lost 5 bases, leaving 6 bases of the junction unmatched. This CDR3 has 13 amino acids. Looked up from germline, CDR1 is LNHNV and CDR2 is YYDKDF (reference sequence). CDR3 in amino acids: CATSWDRAREQYF. The CDR3 DNA is TGTGCCACCAGCTGGGACAGGGCGAGAGAGCAGTACTTC.

The chain uses TRBV6-6 and TRBJ2-5; 12 nucleotides line up with TRBD2. V was clipped by 6 bases and J by 5 bases; unmatched bases: 7. The CDR3 has 15 residues. From germline, CDR1 is MNHNY and CDR2 SVGAGI (reference sequence). CDR3: CASSKTSGSVETQYF. DNA for the CDR3: TGTGCCAGCAGCAAGACTAGCGGGAGTGTGGAGACCCAGTACTTC.

The CDR3: CASSVGSSYEQYF. The CDR3 coding sequence is TGTGCCAGCAGCGTTGGTAGCTCCTACGAGCAGTACTTC. The rearrangement joins TRBV9 to TRBJ2-7; D unresolved. V was cut by 2 bases and J by 0 bases, with 6 bases left in between. Germline CDR1 reads SGDLS; CDR2 reads YYNGEE. The CDR3 spans 13 residues.

V and J are TRBV27 and TRBJ2-1; a weak D match, TRBD1 (6 bases). In germline, CDR1 is MNHEY, CDR2 SMNVEV (reference sequence). CDR3 length equals 15 residues. Trimming shortened V by 3 bases and J by 7 bases, and 16 bases separated the two germline ends. CDR3 amino acids: CASSFALTGWNEQFF. In DNA form, the CDR3 reads TGTGCCAGCAGTTTTGCCCTAACAGGGTGGAATGAGCAGTTCTTC.

This clone has just one count. The chain recombines TRBV10-3 with TRBJ2-5, with TRBD2 matching over 7 bases. This CDR3 has 13 residues. Germline V gene sequence: CDR1 ENHRY, CDR2 SYGVKD. With 2 bases clipped from V and 3 bases from J, the junction kept 0 bases outside the gene matches. The CDR3 reads CAISEGGEETQYF. The CDR3 bases are TGTGCCATCAGTGAGGGGGGGGAAGAGACCCAGTACTTC.